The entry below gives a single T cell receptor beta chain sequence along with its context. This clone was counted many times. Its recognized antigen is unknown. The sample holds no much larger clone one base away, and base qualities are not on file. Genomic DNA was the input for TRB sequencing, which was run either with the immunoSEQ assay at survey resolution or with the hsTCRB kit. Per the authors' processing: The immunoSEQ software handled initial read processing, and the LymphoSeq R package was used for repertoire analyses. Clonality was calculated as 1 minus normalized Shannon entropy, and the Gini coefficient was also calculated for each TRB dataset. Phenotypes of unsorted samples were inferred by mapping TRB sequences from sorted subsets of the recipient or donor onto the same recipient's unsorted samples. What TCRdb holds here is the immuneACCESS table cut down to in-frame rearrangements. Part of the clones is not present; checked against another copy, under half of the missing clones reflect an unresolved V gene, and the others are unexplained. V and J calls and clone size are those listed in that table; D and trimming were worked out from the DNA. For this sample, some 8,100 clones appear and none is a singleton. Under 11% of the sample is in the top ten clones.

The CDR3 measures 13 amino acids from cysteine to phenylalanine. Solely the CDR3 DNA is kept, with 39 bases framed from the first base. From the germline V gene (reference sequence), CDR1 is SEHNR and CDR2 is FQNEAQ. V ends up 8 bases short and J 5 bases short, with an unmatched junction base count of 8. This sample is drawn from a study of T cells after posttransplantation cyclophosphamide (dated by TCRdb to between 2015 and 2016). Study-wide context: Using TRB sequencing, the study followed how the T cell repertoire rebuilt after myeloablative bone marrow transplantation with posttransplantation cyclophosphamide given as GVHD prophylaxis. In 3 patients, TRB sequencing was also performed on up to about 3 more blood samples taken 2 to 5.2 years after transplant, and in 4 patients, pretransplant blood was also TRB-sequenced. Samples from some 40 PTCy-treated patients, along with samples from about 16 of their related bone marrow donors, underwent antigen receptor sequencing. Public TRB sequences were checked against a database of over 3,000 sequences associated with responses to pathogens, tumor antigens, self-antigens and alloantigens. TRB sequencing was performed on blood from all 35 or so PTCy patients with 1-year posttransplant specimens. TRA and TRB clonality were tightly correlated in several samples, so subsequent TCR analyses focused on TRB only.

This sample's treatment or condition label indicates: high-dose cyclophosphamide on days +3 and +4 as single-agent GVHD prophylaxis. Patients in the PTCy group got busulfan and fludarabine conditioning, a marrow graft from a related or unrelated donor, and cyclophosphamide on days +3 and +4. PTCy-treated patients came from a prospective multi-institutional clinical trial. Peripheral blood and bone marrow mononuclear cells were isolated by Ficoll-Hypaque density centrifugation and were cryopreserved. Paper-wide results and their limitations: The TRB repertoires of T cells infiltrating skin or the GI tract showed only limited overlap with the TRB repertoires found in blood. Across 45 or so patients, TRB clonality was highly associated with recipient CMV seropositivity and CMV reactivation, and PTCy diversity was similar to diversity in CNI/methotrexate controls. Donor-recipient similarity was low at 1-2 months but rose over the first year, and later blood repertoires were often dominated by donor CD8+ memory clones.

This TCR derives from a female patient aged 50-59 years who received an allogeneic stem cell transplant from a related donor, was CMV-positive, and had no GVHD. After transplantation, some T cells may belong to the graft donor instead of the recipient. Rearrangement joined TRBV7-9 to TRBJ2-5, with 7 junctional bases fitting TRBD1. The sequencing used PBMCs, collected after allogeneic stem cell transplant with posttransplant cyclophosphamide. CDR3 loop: CASHYRGSETQYF. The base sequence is TGTGCCAGCCATTACAGGGGTTCGGAGACCCAGTACTTC.